The clone carrying this T cell receptor beta chain showed up just a few times. Its cognate antigen is unknown. This sample was taken from a study of beta chain features in type 1 diabetes. Study findings and constraints: The study found that naive, central memory and Treg TCRB repertoires appeared more similar in patients than in healthy donors. In every one of the four CD4+ subsets, TCRB CDR3s were moderately but significantly shorter in Type 1 diabetes patients. Here, the possible influence of HLA type (on TCRB rearrangement) remained unresolved.

Germline assignment: CDR1 SGHRS and CDR2 YFSETQ. The CDR3 extends over 13 amino acids. Trimming cost V 0 bases and J 6 bases, with 9 bases left between them. Expressed TCRB transcripts got sequenced, as all isolated RNA was reverse transcribed. On average, stem cell-like memory T cell samples had some 1 million reads. Method: immunoSEQ multiplex PCR; TCRdb's copy keeps in-frame clones and lacks some. The sample records approximately 46,000 clones, roughly 47% being singletons. Sorting produced populations that all topped 98% purity. This TCR was sampled from a young man with type 1 diabetes. The chain employs TRBV5-1 and TRBJ2-5; maybe TRBD1 (5 bases). Sequenced sample: stem cell memory CD4+ T cells from blood. The CDR3 here is CASSLEGPKTQYF. The CDR3 DNA is TGCGCCAGCAGCTTGGAGGGGCCGAAGACCCAGTACTTC.